The next 14 T cell receptor beta chains were all read from a single sample in a study of Ad26.COV2.S vaccination and SARS-CoV-2 variants. As for treatment: around 19 received Ad26.COV2.S at low or high dose, single or two shots; about 5 received placebo; per-sample allocation not given. Vaccine and placebo recipients were sampled on day 63 after the first injection. Libraries were prepared by immunoSEQ multiplex PCR; TCRdb keeps only in-frame clonotypes and omits some of them. The data hold about 400,000 clones, with around 82% observed a single time. Here the sequenced sample was peripheral blood, taken in a trial of Ad26.COV2.S vaccine versus placebo. These TCRs come from a person between 18 and 65 years old who received the Ad26.COV2.S COVID-19 vaccine or a placebo.

In this sample, this clone turned up a few times. V is TRBV25-1 and J is TRBJ2-6; D could derive from TRBD1 or TRBD2 (5 bases each). The CDR3 loop spans 18 amino acids. The V gene's germline CDR1 is MGHDK and CDR2 SYGVNS. Trimming pared 1 base from V and 0 bases from J, leaving 13 bases between. The DNA for the CDR3 is TGTGCCAGCAGTGAATTATCGGGACGGAGCTCTGGGGCCAACGTCCTGACTTTC. Protein product: CASSELSGRSSGANVLTF. The whole variable domain, remainder taken from reference TRBV25-1 and TRBJ2-6, is EADIYQTPRYLVIGTGKKITLECSQTMGHDKMYWYQQDPGMELHLIHYSYGVNSTEKGDLSSESTVSRIRTEHFPLTLESARPSHTSQYLCASSELSGRSSGANVLTFGAGSRLTVL.

CDR3 residues: CASSLRAFF. The CDR3 DNA is TGTGCCAGCAGTCTAAGGGCTTTCTTT. V usage is TRBV3-1 (or the pseudogene TRBV3-2) and J usage is TRBJ1-1; D not certain. The CDR3 runs 9 residues. In germline, CDR1 is LGHDT, CDR2 YNNKEL (reference sequence). The V end was cut by 6 bases, the J end by 11 bases, with 7 bases between.

This clone appeared a single time. The rearrangement joins TRBV19 to TRBJ1-2, with 7 bases lining up with TRBD1. The junction had 6 bases not matched to a gene; V was cut back by 8 bases and J by 0 bases. Per the germline V gene, CDR1 is LNHDA and CDR2 is SQIVND (reference sequence). The CDR3 has 14 residues. The CDR3 DNA follows: TGTGCCAGTTCTACAGGGGACTCTAACTATGGCTACACCTTC. Residues: CASSTGDSNYGYTF.

Only a few counts were recorded for this clone. The chain has TRBV7-9 and TRBJ1-3; D not certain. The germline CDR1 and CDR2 sequences are SEHNR and FQNEAQ (reference sequence). V lost 3 bases and J lost 8, with 14 bases in between. This CDR3 region has 14 residues. The CDR3 here is CASSFGSGKDTIYF. The CDR3 nucleotides are TGTGCCAGCAGCTTTGGGTCCGGGAAGGACACCATATATTTT.

The V gene is TRBV2, the J gene TRBJ2-5; D gene ambiguous. Looked up from germline, CDR1 is SNHLY and CDR2 is FYNNEI. Trimming shortened V by 4 bases and J by 5 bases, and 8 bases separated the two germline ends. The CDR3 has 12 amino acids. In nucleotides, the CDR3 is TGTGCCAGCAGTGGGCTCGGGGAGACCCAGTACTTC. Protein sequence: CASSGLGETQYF.

V usage is TRBV7-9 and J usage is TRBJ2-5; D possibly corresponds to TRBD1 (5 bases). Germline-derived CDR1 and CDR2 are SEHNR and FQNEAQ (reference sequence). V lost 1 base and J 5 bases, leaving 8 bases between the germline ends. This CDR3 is 13 amino acids long. In DNA form, the CDR3 reads TGTGCCAGCAGCTTAGTCAGGGTGGAGACCCAGTACTTC. Protein product: CASSLVRVETQYF.

This clone showed up just once. The V gene is TRBV5-1, the J gene TRBJ2-7; perhaps TRBD1 as D (5 bases). Germline V CDR1 and CDR2: SGHRS, YFSETQ. CDR3 length equals 14 residues. V lost 1 base, J lost 5 bases, and 13 bases lay in between. The CDR3 spells CASSLSGRVNEQYF. DNA of the CDR3: TGCGCCAGCAGCTTGAGTGGCAGGGTGAACGAGCAGTACTTC.

To note about this clone: This specimen includes other DNA sequences encoding the same CDR3. The chain is built from TRBV12-3 or TRBV12-4 and TRBJ1-4; D is unresolved. V lost 1 base, J lost 8 bases, and 2 bases lay in between. The length of the CDR3 is 11 residues. The CDR3 region is CASSLGEKLFF. The CDR3 DNA reads TGTGCCAGCAGTTTAGGGGAAAAACTGTTTTTT.

The chain employs TRBV10-3 and TRBJ1-2; TRBD1 agrees at 8 bases. The junction had 3 bases not matched to a gene; V was cut back by 8 bases and J by 1 base. The CDR3 has 13 residues. Looked up from germline, CDR1 is ENHRY and CDR2 is SYGVKD. The CDR3 spells CAIGGQVNYGYTF. DNA for the CDR3: TGTGCCATCGGGGGACAGGTTAACTATGGCTACACCTTC.

V usage is TRBV7-9 and J usage is TRBJ1-2; D gene uncertain. This CDR3 is built from 18 residues. V was shortened by 5 bases and J by 4 bases, with 26 bases between the two germline ends. Germline CDR1 is SEHNR and CDR2 is FQNEAQ (reference sequence). CDR3 DNA sequence: TGTGCCAGCAGCGTTACCTCCCTCACGGGCCCTTGGGGCTATGGCTACACCTTC. This translates into CASSVTSLTGPWGYGYTF.

The rearrangement uses TRBV29-1 and TRBJ2-2; no reliable D call. Trimming shortened V by 4 bases and J by 6 bases, and 9 bases separated the two germline ends. This CDR3 spans 12 amino acids. Germline V gene data show CDR1 as SQVTM and CDR2 as ANQGSEA. CDR3 sequence (DNA): TGCAGCGTTGTAGATGGGTCCGGGGAGCTGTTTTTT. As protein: CSVVDGSGELFF.

This clone has a handful of counts. The chain recombines TRBV5-5 with TRBJ2-7, with D hard to call. Trimming shortened V by 2 bases and J by 0 bases, and 12 bases separated the two germline ends. The CDR3 runs 15 residues. Germline lookup yields CDR1 SGHKS and CDR2 YYEKEE (reference sequence). CDR3 sequence reads: CASSFVSPSSYEQYF. The CDR3 region has the DNA TGTGCCAGCAGCTTCGTCAGCCCCAGCTCCTACGAGCAGTACTTC.

This chain links TRBV5-4 with TRBJ1-1, with D unclear. CDR3 length: 13 amino acids. The V gene lost 1 base and the J gene lost 1 base, with 5 bases spanning the gap. The germline CDR1 and CDR2 sequences are SGHNT and YYREEE (reference sequence). The CDR3 sequence is CASSLPGNTEAFF. CDR3 coding DNA: TGTGCCAGCAGCTTGCCGGGGAACACTGAAGCTTTCTTT.

This clone was seen repeatedly, ten times or more. The chain is built from TRBV7-6 and TRBJ2-3; D is perhaps TRBD1 or TRBD2 (5 bases each). Germline V CDR1 and CDR2: SGHVS, FNYEAQ. The CDR3 length is 14 residues. The ends were cut back, 1 base at V and 6 bases at J, with 11 bases in the middle. The DNA for the CDR3 is TGTGCCAGCAGCTTAGACCGGGGCTCCGATACGCAGTATTTT. Its protein is CASSLDRGSDTQYF. The entire variable domain, with the rest obtained from reference TRBV7-6 and TRBJ2-3, is as follows: GAGVSQSPRYKVTKRGQDVALRCDPISGHVSLYWYRQALGQGPEFLTYFNYEAQQDKSGLPNDRFSAERPEGSISTLTIQRTEQRDSAMYRCASSLDRGSDTQYFGPGTRLTVL.